These 29 T cell receptor beta chains were all obtained from the same sample, sequenced in a study of PD-L1 blockade in urothelial cancer. Sequenced by immunoSEQ multiplex PCR; TCRdb stores in-frame clones only, minus some. The sample comprises 130,000 or so clones, around 84% of which are singletons, and roughly 3.2% rests with the top ten. Time point meaning: pretreatment peripheral blood. The sample in question was PBMCs, obtained around atezolizumab (anti-PD-L1) treatment. These receptors originate from a man aged 50 or older with urothelial cancer.

The rearrangement links TRBV6-5 to TRBJ2-7; 8 bases align to TRBD1. After removal of 8 bases from V and 9 bases from J, the junction contained 12 bases not matched to a gene. CDR3 length equals 13 residues. Per germline, CDR1 MNHEY and CDR2 SVGAGI. CDR3 sequence reads: CASGLDRGHGQYF. The CDR3 nucleotides read TGTGCCAGCGGATTAGACAGGGGACATGGGCAGTACTTC.

The chain combines TRBV27 with TRBJ2-7; no clear D. The CDR3 covers 15 residues. The germline V gene has CDR1 MNHEY and CDR2 SMNVEV (reference sequence). The V end lost 2 bases, the J end lost 0 bases, and 11 bases lay between the germline ends. In DNA, the CDR3 is TGTGCCAGCAGTTTAGTCTACCAAAGCTCCTACGAGCAGTACTTC. Its translation: CASSLVYQSSYEQYF.

This chain uses TRBV2 with TRBJ2-3; TRBD1 is a possible D gene (5 bases). Germline CDR1 SNHLY, CDR2 FYNNEI. The CDR3 loop spans 12 amino acids. The V and J ends lost 7 bases and 3 bases respectively, with 8 bases between them. The CDR3 region is CASKTVTDTQYF. CDR3 nucleotide sequence: TGTGCCAGCAAGACAGTAACAGATACGCAGTATTTT.

This clone occurred a few times. This chain connects TRBV28 to TRBJ2-1, with 8 positions matching TRBD2. Per germline, CDR1 MDHEN and CDR2 SYDVKM. There are 12 residues in the CDR3. V lost 8 bases and J lost 12; bases outside the gene matches: 9. CDR3: CASGRPSGGQFF. The CDR3 DNA follows: TGTGCCAGCGGGAGGCCCAGCGGGGGGCAGTTCTTC.

The J gene is TRBJ2-5, the V gene TRBV9; 7 nucleotides match TRBD1. Unmatched junction bases numbered 4, after V lost 0 bases and J lost 5 bases. Germline loops: CDR1 SGDLS, CDR2 YYNGEE. The CDR3 loop spans 14 amino acids. The CDR3 DNA sequence: TGTGCCAGCAGCGTAGGACAGGGTTGGGAGACCCAGTACTTC. Its translation is CASSVGQGWETQYF.

The rearrangement links TRBV5-1 to TRBJ1-1, with 8 bases matching TRBD1. This CDR3 has 14 residues. The germline V gene encodes CDR1 SGHRS and CDR2 YFSETQ. J gave up 4 bases and V 2 bases, and 4 bases lay outside the gene matches. CDR3 protein: CASSLQTGGTEAFF. CDR3 coding DNA: TGCGCCAGCAGCTTACAAACAGGGGGCACTGAAGCTTTCTTT.

The chain carries TRBV27 and TRBJ2-3, with no clear D. V was trimmed by 7 bases and J by 7 bases, leaving 6 bases between them. The CDR3 extends over 10 amino acids. The germline CDR1 and CDR2 sequences are MNHEY and SMNVEV (reference sequence). CDR3 amino acids: CASIGNTQYF. CDR3 in DNA: TGTGCCAGCATCGGTAATACGCAGTATTTT.

The chain is built from TRBV2 and TRBJ1-1; D not resolved. Deletions cut 6 bases from V and 7 bases from J, with 9 bases between. Germline V gene data show CDR1 as SNHLY and CDR2 as FYNNEI. The CDR3 covers 11 residues. This CDR3 reads CASSREGEAFF. CDR3 coding DNA: TGTGCCAGCAGCCGAGAGGGTGAAGCTTTCTTT.

This rearrangement joins TRBV5-1 to TRBJ1-3; weak D call: TRBD1 (6 bases). The CDR3 length is 16 residues. Germline V lookup: CDR1 SGHRS, CDR2 YFSETQ. V lost 4 bases and J lost 0, with 14 bases in between. The CDR3 spells CASSPGTKVSGNTIYF. The CDR3 bases are TGCGCCAGCAGCCCCGGGACAAAGGTCTCTGGAAACACCATATATTTT.

The CDR3 DNA follows: TGTGCCAGTAGTATAGCAGGGGGCGGCTTAGTACCCTACGAGCAGTACTTC. It yields the protein CASSIAGGGLVPYEQYF. This chain joins TRBV19 and TRBJ2-7, with 8 bases that match TRBD1. Germline-derived CDR1 and CDR2 are LNHDA and SQIVND (reference sequence). This CDR3 comprises 17 residues. V gave up 1 base and J gave up 2 bases; unmatched junction bases: 10.

The chain joins TRBV19 to TRBJ1-1, with 7 bases identical to TRBD1. In germline, CDR1 is LNHDA, CDR2 SQIVND (reference sequence). J lost 4 bases, V lost 6 bases, and 8 bases had no gene match. The CDR3 runs to 14 residues. CDR3 DNA sequence: TGTGCCAGTAGCACGCACAGGGGCGGCACTGAAGCTTTCTTT. Its protein product is CASSTHRGGTEAFF.

The chain couples TRBV6-5 to TRBJ1-2; TRBD1 aligns across 10 bases. V was clipped by 5 bases and J by 2 bases; unmatched bases: 5. Germline V lookup: CDR1 MNHEY, CDR2 SVGAGI. CDR3 size: 15 residues. The CDR3 region is CASSTRTGGNYGYTF. DNA for the CDR3: TGTGCCAGCAGTACACGGACAGGGGGGAACTATGGCTACACCTTC.

This chain joins TRBV19 and TRBJ2-6; 10 bases are shared with TRBD1. This CDR3 is built from 17 residues. From germline, CDR1 is LNHDA and CDR2 SQIVND (reference sequence). V was pared by 3 bases and J by 2 bases, with 4 bases of the junction left unmatched. This chain's CDR3 is CASSIGTGVAGANVLTF. DNA of the CDR3: TGTGCCAGTAGTATTGGGACAGGGGTAGCTGGGGCCAACGTCCTGACTTTC.

J is TRBJ2-7 and V is TRBV7-9; D gene ambiguous. The V end was cut by 2 bases, the J end by 4 bases, with 6 bases between. CDR1 SEHNR and CDR2 FQNEAQ come from the germline V gene (reference sequence). The CDR3 is 12 amino acids. The CDR3 loop is CASSLFPYEQYF. DNA for the CDR3: TGTGCCAGCAGCTTATTCCCTTACGAGCAGTACTTC.

The chain links TRBV14 to TRBJ2-7; the match to TRBD1 covers 9 bases. From germline, CDR1 is SGHDN and CDR2 FVKESK. The CDR3 has 15 residues. V dropped 3 bases and J dropped 4; count of bases not matched to a gene: 7. The CDR3 sequence is CASSHWDRVEYEQYF. In DNA, the CDR3 is TGTGCCAGCAGCCACTGGGACAGGGTAGAATACGAGCAGTACTTC.

The J gene is TRBJ2-7, the V gene TRBV28, with a weak D call TRBD2 (7 bases). The CDR3 loop spans 15 amino acids. V lost 5 bases, J lost 2 bases, and 16 bases lay in between. Germline assignment: CDR1 MDHEN and CDR2 SYDVKM. CDR3 region: CASSGGAGVPYEQYF. The CDR3 nucleotides read TGTGCCAGCAGTGGGGGGGCAGGGGTCCCCTACGAGCAGTACTTC.

The chain links TRBV5-6 to TRBJ1-5, with D maybe TRBD1 (6 bases). The CDR3 extends over 18 amino acids. V dropped 1 base and J dropped 0 bases, with 17 bases sitting between them. The germline V gene has CDR1 SGHDT and CDR2 YYEEEE. This CDR3 is CASSLYRVQRYSNQPQHF. CDR3 in DNA: TGTGCCAGCAGCTTGTACAGGGTACAAAGATATAGCAATCAGCCCCAGCATTTT.

J is TRBJ1-6 and V is TRBV7-9; possible D gene TRBD1, 5 bases. This CDR3 region has 16 residues. Germline CDR1 reads SEHNR; CDR2 reads FQNEAQ (reference sequence). Trimming left V 3 bases short and J 3 bases short, with 12 bases between. CDR3 coding DNA: TGTGCCAGCAGCTTTGGCCAGGGTTTCTATAATTCACCCCTCCACTTT. Translated, it gives CASSFGQGFYNSPLHF.

The V call is TRBV4-1, the J call TRBJ2-1; TRBD2 matches 10 bases. Trimming cost V 1 base and J 5 bases; bases outside gene matches: 8. The germline CDR1 and CDR2 sequences are MGHRA and YSYEKL. This CDR3 is built from 17 residues. CDR3 sequence reads: CASSQGSRTSGNNEQFF. CDR3 sequence (DNA): TGCGCCAGCAGCCAAGGGTCGAGGACTAGCGGAAACAATGAGCAGTTCTTC.

The chain carries TRBV6-5 and TRBJ2-1; 13 positions agree with TRBD2. The CDR3 length is 16 residues. CDR1 is MNHEY and CDR2 is SVGAGI in the germline V gene. J was trimmed by 4 bases and V by 4 bases; bases with no gene match: 4. For the CDR3, the DNA is TGTGCCAGCAGTTCCGGACTAGCGGGAGCGTACAATGAGCAGTTCTTC. Protein product: CASSSGLAGAYNEQFF.

The genes are TRBV5-1 and TRBJ2-1, with TRBD2 matching over 13 bases. This CDR3 has 14 residues. Germline V lookup: CDR1 SGHRS, CDR2 YFSETQ. V shed 6 bases and J 14 bases; nucleotides not matched to a gene: 11. The CDR3 reads CASKTSGRAGAEFF. The CDR3, as DNA: TGCGCCAGCAAAACTAGCGGGAGGGCGGGAGCGGAGTTCTTC.

This clone came up many times. The gene calls are TRBV19 and TRBJ1-5, with 8 positions matching TRBD1. V was clipped by 5 bases and J by 1 base; unmatched bases: 10. CDR3 length: 17 residues. Germline V CDR1 and CDR2: LNHDA, SQIVND (reference sequence). The CDR3 sequence: CASSSTGAPLSNQPQHF. The CDR3 DNA follows: TGTGCCAGTAGTTCGACAGGGGCCCCTTTAAGCAATCAGCCCCAGCATTTT. Drawing the rest from reference TRBV19 and TRBJ1-5, the complete variable domain is DGGITQSPKYLFRKEGQNVTLSCEQNLNHDAMYWYRQDPGQGLRLIYYSQIVNDFQKGDIAEGYSVSREKKESFPLTVTSAQKNPTAFYLCASSSTGAPLSNQPQHFGDGTRLSIL.

The rearrangement joins TRBV19 to TRBJ2-3, with TRBD2 matching over 14 bases. Germline V gene sequence: CDR1 LNHDA, CDR2 SQIVND (reference sequence). This CDR3 has 17 residues. Germline trimming cut 3 bases from V and 3 bases from J; bases unmatched to any gene: 5. CDR3 DNA: TGTGCCAGTAGTATCCGGAGGACTAGCGGGAGGACAGATACGCAGTATTTT. This translates into CASSIRRTSGRTDTQYF.

The chain uses TRBV10-1 and TRBJ2-1; 15 bases fit TRBD2. The CDR3 runs to 17 residues. CDR1 and CDR2 from the germline V gene are WNHNN and SYGVQD (reference sequence). After removal of 6 bases from V and 7 bases from J, the junction contained 10 bases not matched to a gene. CDR3 region: CASSYGLAGGPWNEQFF. CDR3 bases: TGCGCCAGCAGCTACGGACTAGCGGGAGGGCCGTGGAATGAGCAGTTCTTC.

J is TRBJ1-5 and V is TRBV19; D is perhaps TRBD1 (6 bases). The CDR3 has 15 residues. CDR1 and CDR2 (germline): LNHDA, SQIVND (reference sequence). The V end lost 6 bases, the J end lost 1 base, and 13 bases lay between the germline ends. CDR3: CASSQQGWSNQPQHF. For the CDR3, the DNA is TGTGCCAGTAGCCAACAGGGTTGGAGCAATCAGCCCCAGCATTTT. Complete variable domain (other parts from reference TRBV19 and TRBJ1-5): DGGITQSPKYLFRKEGQNVTLSCEQNLNHDAMYWYRQDPGQGLRLIYYSQIVNDFQKGDIAEGYSVSREKKESFPLTVTSAQKNPTAFYLCASSQQGWSNQPQHFGDGTRLSIL.

The chain links TRBV5-6 to TRBJ2-1; no reliable D call. The V end was cut by 2 bases, the J end by 15 bases, with 12 bases between. Germline CDR1 SGHDT, CDR2 YYEEEE. The CDR3 totals 11 residues. For the CDR3, the DNA is TGTGCCAGCAGCTTTGGGCGAGCACGGTTCTTC. It codes for CASSFGRARFF.

The sample holds one count of this clone. The CDR3 DNA reads as TGTGCCAGCAGCGCCCGGACTAGCGGGAGTGAGCAGTTCTTC. Encoded protein: CASSARTSGSEQFF. V usage is TRBV9 and J usage is TRBJ2-1; 13 nucleotides agree with TRBD2. Germline trimming cut 3 bases from V and 9 bases from J; bases unmatched to any gene: 3. Germline CDR1 SGDLS, CDR2 YYNGEE. There are 14 residues in the CDR3.

This chain connects TRBV7-2 to TRBJ1-2; D perhaps matches TRBD1 (6 bases). Trimming removed 5 bases at V and 1 base at J, with 17 bases between. This CDR3 comprises 16 residues. Per germline, CDR1 SGHTA and CDR2 FQGNSA. CDR3 DNA sequence: TGTGCCAGCAGCCCCTCCGGGACATATAATAACTATGGCTACACCTTC. Amino acid sequence: CASSPSGTYNNYGYTF.

This clone was counted a few times. The chain joins TRBV9 to TRBJ1-2; 8 bases are shared with TRBD1. J was trimmed by 5 bases and V by 1 base; bases with no gene match: 1. CDR1 is SGDLS, CDR2 YYNGEE, per germline. The CDR3 runs to 13 residues. CDR3 DNA sequence: TGTGCCAGCAGCGTACAGGGGGCTTATGGCTACACCTTC. As protein: CASSVQGAYGYTF.